This TCR beta chain was identified during a study of blood T cell repertoires in COVID-19. Study as a whole: Material from acute and convalescent COVID-19 was sourced from the United States, Italy and Spain.

This CDR3 is built from 15 residues. The germline V and J ends were trimmed by 1 base and 1 base, with 10 bases remaining between them. The germline V gene encodes CDR1 MGHDK and CDR2 SYGVNS. Assay used: immunoSEQ multiplex PCR; TCRdb lists only in-frame clones, some missing. This table holds roughly 350,000 clones, approximately 91% found once. Seattle cases were enrolled at active infection and followed longitudinally. The material sequenced was peripheral blood. The chain employs TRBV25-1 and TRBJ1-1, with D possibly TRBD1 on 6 matching bases. The source of this sequence is a woman in her seventies with COVID-19, enrolled during active disease. The CDR3 sequence is CASSEFGGANTEAFF. Written as DNA, the CDR3 is TGTGCCAGCAGTGAATTTGGGGGCGCGAACACTGAAGCTTTCTTT.